This TCR beta chain was sequenced in a study of CD8 T cells in ankylosing spondylitis (dated by TCRdb to the late 2010s). About the study as a whole: T cell receptor beta repertoires were profiled in healthy donors and ankylosing spondylitis patients so that disease-linked TCR variants could be found. In total, the full study cohort was made up of some 100 healthy donors and about two dozen ankylosing spondylitis patients. Peripheral blood samples were taken, and synovial fluid was additionally collected from ankylosing spondylitis patients. Points the paper makes about the study in general: In peripheral blood, the disease-linked clones were found at relatively low frequencies and had a CD8+ phenotype. Significant enrichment of the disease-linked clones was reported in matched synovial fluid samples from ankylosing spondylitis patients. Some of the motif variants had been reported before in the synovial fluid and blood of reactive arthritis patients, a finding that suggests common disease-initiation mechanisms. A TCR beta motif made up of about eight highly homologous amino acid variants appeared to be characteristic of blood from ankylosing spondylitis patients.

The data were produced on an Illumina HiSeq 2500. Quantitative 5'-RACE with molecular barcodes was the method used to prepare the TCR beta libraries. In the original analysis: A new computational method, built on a probabilistic model of VDJ rearrangement, was used to identify disease-linked TCR variants. TCRdb's own reprocessing of the public reads used fastp at Q25 and MiXCR and kept productive beta chains. For every CDR3 protein sequence, its rows merge into one entry that carries the most common genes and DNA. The V and J calls come from TCRdb's annotation, not from the publication. The sample yields some 270,000 distinct CDR3 sequences; approximately 20% were counted once. Of the sample, approximately 33% falls within the top ten clones. Turning to this clonotype: Its antigen is unknown. Base qualities are not provided; no much larger clone lies one nucleotide away.

What was sequenced was blood, either unsorted or a sorted T cell fraction (not recorded which). This clonotype was sampled from a male donor with ankylosing spondylitis or in good health (not recorded which).

The CDR3 protein is CASSYGRGGYEQYF. The nucleotide sequence is TGTGCCAGCAGTTACGGGAGGGGTGGCTACGAGCAGTACTTC. Rearrangement joined TRBV6-5 to TRBJ2-7, with 7 bases matching TRBD2. Taken from cysteine to phenylalanine, the CDR3 has 14 residues. The CDR3 DNA has 42 bases and is translated from base 1. V and J are trimmed by 2 bases and 3 bases, and the gene matches miss 4 bases of the junction. CDR1 and CDR2 are drawn from the germline V gene: MNHEY, SVGAGI.